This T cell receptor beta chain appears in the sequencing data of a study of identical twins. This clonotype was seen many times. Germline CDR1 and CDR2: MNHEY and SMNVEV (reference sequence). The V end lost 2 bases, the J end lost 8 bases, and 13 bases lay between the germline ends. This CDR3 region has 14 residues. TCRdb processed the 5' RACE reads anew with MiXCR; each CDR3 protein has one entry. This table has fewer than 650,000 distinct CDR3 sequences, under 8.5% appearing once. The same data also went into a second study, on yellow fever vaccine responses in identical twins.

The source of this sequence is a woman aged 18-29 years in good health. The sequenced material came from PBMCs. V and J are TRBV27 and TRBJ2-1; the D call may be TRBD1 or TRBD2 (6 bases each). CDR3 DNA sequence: TGTGCCAGCAGTTTAGGGGGGCTATTCGATGAGCAGTTCTTC. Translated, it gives CASSLGGLFDEQFF.